This T cell receptor beta chain comes out of a study of blood T cell repertoires in COVID-19. Study as a whole: Acute and convalescent COVID-19 specimens originated in the United States, Italy and Spain. From T cells, B-cell-depleted T cells, or PBMCs came the material, which was cDNA or gDNA.

As originally analysed: Amplification of reference gene primers provided the estimated nucleated cell counts. Generated by immunoSEQ multiplex PCR, the TCRdb table keeps only in-frame clones and is missing some. V, J and clone size are taken as reported in that table, and D and trimming were inferred from the DNA itself. The sample has 25,000 to 35,000 clones; about 85% are singletons. This CDR3 contains 15 residues. The V and J ends lost 5 bases and 6 bases, in that order; junction bases with no gene match: 4. Germline values: CDR1 MDHEN, CDR2 SYDVKM. The chain carries TRBV28 and TRBJ2-2; 12 nucleotides align to TRBD2. The sequencing input was peripheral blood. This receptor was taken from a woman aged 60 to 75 with acute or convalescent COVID-19. CDR3 DNA: TGTGCCAGCAGTCTAGCGGGGGGGCAACCCGGGGAGCTGTTTTTT. This sequence encodes CASSLAGGQPGELFF.